This T cell receptor (beta chain) derives from a study of OX40 agonist ivuxolimab in advanced cancers. The overall study: Each patient was given ivuxolimab into a vein every 2 weeks, at 0.01 to 10 mg/kg. Recorded diagnoses for dose-escalation patients were hepatocellular carcinoma, melanoma, renal cell or head and neck cancer.

Some clones are missing from TCRdb's copy, which holds only in-frame ones; the method was immunoSEQ multiplex PCR. The sample records more than 35,000 clones, more than 70% being singletons. V was pared by 4 bases and J by 10 bases, with 12 bases of the junction left unmatched. The germline gives CDR1 SQVTM, CDR2 ANQGSEA. The CDR3 totals 14 residues. The V gene is TRBV29-1, the J gene TRBJ2-1, with 8 bases identical to TRBD2. This clonotype was obtained from an adult with an advanced solid tumor such as melanoma, head and neck, liver or kidney cancer. Sequenced here: CD4+ or CD8+ T cells sorted from blood, sampled in a trial of the OX40 agonist ivuxolimab. The chain's CDR3 is CSVAGGFGTAEQFF. The CDR3 bases are TGCAGCGTTGCGGGGGGGTTTGGGACCGCCGAGCAGTTCTTC.